The T cell receptor beta chain under discussion was sequenced for a study of T cell responses to AZD1222 COVID-19 vaccine. The study, taken as a whole, reports: Clonal diversity was possibly underestimated, and the donors were mostly white British, with more females.

To note about this clone: The antigen remains unidentified.

Second-dose timings of about 4 or about 12 weeks were pooled. Germline-derived CDR1 and CDR2 are KGHDR and SFDVKD. This CDR3 has 12 residues. V shed 9 bases and J shed 3 bases, with 11 bases lying between them. Sequenced by immunoSEQ multiplex PCR; TCRdb stores in-frame clones only, minus some. Seen here are roughly 150,000 clones, about 88% observed once, and the top ten hold about 3.1%. This specimen was peripheral blood, taken 28 days after the second AZD1222 dose. The clonotype originates from an adult who received the AZD1222 COVID-19 vaccine. The J gene is TRBJ2-7, the V gene TRBV24-1; TRBD1 might be the D (6 bases). In DNA, the CDR3 is TGTGCCACCTCAGGGGACAACTACGAGCAGTACTTC. It encodes CATSGDNYEQYF.